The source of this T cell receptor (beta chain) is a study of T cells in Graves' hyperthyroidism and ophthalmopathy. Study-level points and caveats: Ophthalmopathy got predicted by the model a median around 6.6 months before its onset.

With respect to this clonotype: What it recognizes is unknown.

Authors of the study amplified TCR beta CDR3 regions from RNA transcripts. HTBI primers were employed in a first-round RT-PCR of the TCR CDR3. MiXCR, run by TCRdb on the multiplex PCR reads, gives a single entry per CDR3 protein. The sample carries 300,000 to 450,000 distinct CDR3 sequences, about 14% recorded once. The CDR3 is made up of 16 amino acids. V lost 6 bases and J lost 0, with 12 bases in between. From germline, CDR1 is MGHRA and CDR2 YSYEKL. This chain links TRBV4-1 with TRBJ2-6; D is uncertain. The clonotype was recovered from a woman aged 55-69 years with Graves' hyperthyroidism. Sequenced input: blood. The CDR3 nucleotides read TGCGCCAGCAGGAGATCCAAGAGCTCTGGGGCCAACGTCCTGACTTTC. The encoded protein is CASRRSKSSGANVLTF.